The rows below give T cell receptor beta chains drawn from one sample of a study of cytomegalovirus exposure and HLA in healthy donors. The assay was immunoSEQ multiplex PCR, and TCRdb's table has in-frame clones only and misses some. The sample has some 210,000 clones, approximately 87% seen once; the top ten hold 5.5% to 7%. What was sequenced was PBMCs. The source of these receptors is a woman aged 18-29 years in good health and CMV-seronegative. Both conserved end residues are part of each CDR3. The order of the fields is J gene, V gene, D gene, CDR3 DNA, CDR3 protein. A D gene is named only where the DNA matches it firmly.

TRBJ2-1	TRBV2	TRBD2	TGTGCCAGCGTTAGGGCTAGCGGGCTGAACAATGAGCAGTTCTTC	CASVRASGLNNEQFF
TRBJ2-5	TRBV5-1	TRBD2	TGCGCCAGCAGCTTGGTAGCGGGAGGAGGAGAGACCCAGTACTTC	CASSLVAGGGETQYF
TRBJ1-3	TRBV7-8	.	TGTGCCAGCAGCTTAGGGCAGTTTGGAAACACCATATATTTT	CASSLGQFGNTIYF
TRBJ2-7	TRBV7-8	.	TGTGCCAGCAGCTTTGACCGAGACTACGAGCAGTACTTC	CASSFDRDYEQYF
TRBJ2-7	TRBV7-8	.	TGTGCCAGCAGCCCAGTGGTGGACGGCGAGCAGTACTTC	CASSPVVDGEQYF
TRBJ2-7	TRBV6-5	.	TGTGCCAGCAGTTCTCACGGCCAGCGGAATTACGAGCAGTACTTC	CASSSHGQRNYEQYF
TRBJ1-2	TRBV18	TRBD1	TGTGCCAGCTCATACGGACAGGCCTATGGCTACACCTTC	CASSYGQAYGYTF
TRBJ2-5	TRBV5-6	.	TGTGCCAGCAGCTTGGGACCGGGCAACCAGTACTTC	CASSLGPGNQYF
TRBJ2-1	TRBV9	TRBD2	TGTGCCAGCAGCTCACTATCGGGGGGCTACAATGAGCAGTTCTTC	CASSSLSGGYNEQFF
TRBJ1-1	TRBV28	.	TGTGCCAGCAGTTTACAGGGTGGGCGCACTGAAGCTTTCTTT	CASSLQGGRTEAFF
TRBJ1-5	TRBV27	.	TGTGCCAGCGCGTCGCGGGAGAAGGGACGCCTTAGCAATCAGCCCCAGCATTTT	CASASREKGRLSNQPQHF
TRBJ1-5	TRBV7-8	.	TGTGCCAGCAGCCCGGACAGCACTAATCAGCCCCAGCATTTT	CASSPDSTNQPQHF
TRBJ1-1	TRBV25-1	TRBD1	TGTGCCAGCGCCCGGACAGGGAGGGTCACTGAAGCTTTCTTT	CASARTGRVTEAFF
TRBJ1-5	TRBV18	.	TGTGCCAGCTCACCTGATATTTCCAATCAGCCCCAGCATTTT	CASSPDISNQPQHF
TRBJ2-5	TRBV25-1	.	TGTGCCAGCAGTGCTTGGACAGCCAAAGAGACCCAGTACTTC	CASSAWTAKETQYF
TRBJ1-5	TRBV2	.	TGTGCCAGCAGTGTCAACAACAATCTCAATCAGCCCCAGCATTTT	CASSVNNNLNQPQHF
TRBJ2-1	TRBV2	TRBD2	TGTGCCAGCGGGAGGACGCTAGCGGGAGCCGCCCCAACATTTGCGTTCTTC	CASGRTLAGAAPTFAFF
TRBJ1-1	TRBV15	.	TGTGCCACCAGCAGAGACGGTGTGGTTGGCACTGAAGCTTTCTTT	CATSRDGVVGTEAFF
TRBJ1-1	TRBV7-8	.	TGTGCCAGCAGCTCCTACAGGGACACTGAAGCTTTCTTT	CASSSYRDTEAFF